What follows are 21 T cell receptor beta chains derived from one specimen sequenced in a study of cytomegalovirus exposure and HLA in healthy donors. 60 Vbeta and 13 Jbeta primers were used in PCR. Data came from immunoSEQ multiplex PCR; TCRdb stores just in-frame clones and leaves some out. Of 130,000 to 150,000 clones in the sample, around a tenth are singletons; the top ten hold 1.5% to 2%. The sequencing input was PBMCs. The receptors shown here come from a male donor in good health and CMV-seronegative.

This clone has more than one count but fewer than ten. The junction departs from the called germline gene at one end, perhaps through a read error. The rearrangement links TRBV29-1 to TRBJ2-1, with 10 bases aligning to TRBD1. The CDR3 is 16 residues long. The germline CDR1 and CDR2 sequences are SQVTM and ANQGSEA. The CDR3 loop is CSVEDPTGGAYNEQFF. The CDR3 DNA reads TGCAGCGTGGAAGACCCGACAGGGGGCGCGTACAATGAGCAGTTCTTC.

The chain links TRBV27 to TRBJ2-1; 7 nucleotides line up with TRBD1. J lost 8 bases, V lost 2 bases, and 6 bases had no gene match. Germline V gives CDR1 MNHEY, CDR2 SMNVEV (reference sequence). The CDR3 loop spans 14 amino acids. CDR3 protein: CASSLRGPGYEQFF. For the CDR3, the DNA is TGTGCCAGCAGTTTAAGGGGGCCTGGGTATGAGCAGTTCTTC.

CDR3 in amino acids: CASSRLAGLSSYEQYF. The CDR3, as DNA: TGTGCCAGCAGCCGACTAGCGGGGCTTAGCTCCTACGAGCAGTACTTC. This chain uses TRBV7-2 with TRBJ2-7; 11 bases are shared with TRBD2. V shed 5 bases and J 0 bases; nucleotides not matched to a gene: 6. The CDR3 is 16 amino acids. Germline loops: CDR1 SGHTA, CDR2 FQGNSA.

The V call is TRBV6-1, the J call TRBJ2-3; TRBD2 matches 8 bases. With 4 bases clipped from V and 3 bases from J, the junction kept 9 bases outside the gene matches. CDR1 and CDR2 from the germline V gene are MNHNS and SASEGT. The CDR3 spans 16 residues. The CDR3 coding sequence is TGTGCCAGCAGTGGTTTTTTGGCGGGGGGTACAGATACGCAGTATTTT. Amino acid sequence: CASSGFLAGGTDTQYF.

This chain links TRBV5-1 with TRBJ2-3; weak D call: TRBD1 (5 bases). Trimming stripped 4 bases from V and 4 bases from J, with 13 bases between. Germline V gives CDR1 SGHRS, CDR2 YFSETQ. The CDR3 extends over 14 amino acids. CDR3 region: CASSDQGYPDTQYF. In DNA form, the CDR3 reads TGCGCCAGCAGCGACCAGGGTTACCCAGATACGCAGTATTTT.

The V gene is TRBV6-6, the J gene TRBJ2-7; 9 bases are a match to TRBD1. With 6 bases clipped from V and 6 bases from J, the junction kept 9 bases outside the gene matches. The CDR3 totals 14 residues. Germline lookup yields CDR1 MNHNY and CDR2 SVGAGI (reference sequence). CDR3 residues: CASRTTGGALEQYF. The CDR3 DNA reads TGTGCCAGCAGGACGACAGGGGGGGCTCTCGAGCAGTACTTC.

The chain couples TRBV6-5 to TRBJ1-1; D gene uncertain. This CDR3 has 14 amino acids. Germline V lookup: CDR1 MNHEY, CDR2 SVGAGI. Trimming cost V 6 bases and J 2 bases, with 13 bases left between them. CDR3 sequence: CASSPLPLNTEAFF. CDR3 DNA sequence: TGTGCCAGCAGCCCACTACCGTTAAACACTGAAGCTTTCTTT.

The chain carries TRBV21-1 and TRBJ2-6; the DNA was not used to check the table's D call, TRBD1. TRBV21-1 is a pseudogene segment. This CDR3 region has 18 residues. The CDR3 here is CASSIPSGQRSGANVLTF. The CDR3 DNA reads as TGTGCCAGCAGCATCCCGTCGGGACAGCGTTCTGGGGCCAACGTCCTGACTTTC.

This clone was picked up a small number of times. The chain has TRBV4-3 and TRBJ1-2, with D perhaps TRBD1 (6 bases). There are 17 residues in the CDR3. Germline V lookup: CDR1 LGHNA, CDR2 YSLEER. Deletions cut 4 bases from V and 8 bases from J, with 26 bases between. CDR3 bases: TGCGCCAGCAGCCGAGAAGGAGGAGGACAGCTAACAGGGGGCTACACCTTC. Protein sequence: CASSREGGGQLTGGYTF.

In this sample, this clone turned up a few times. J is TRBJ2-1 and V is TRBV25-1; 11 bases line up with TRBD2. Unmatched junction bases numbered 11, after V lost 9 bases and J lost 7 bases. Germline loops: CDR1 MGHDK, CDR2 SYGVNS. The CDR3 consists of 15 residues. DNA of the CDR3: TGTGCCAGTTCTGTCGGACTAGCGGGTGGAAATGAGCAGTTCTTC. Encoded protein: CASSVGLAGGNEQFF.

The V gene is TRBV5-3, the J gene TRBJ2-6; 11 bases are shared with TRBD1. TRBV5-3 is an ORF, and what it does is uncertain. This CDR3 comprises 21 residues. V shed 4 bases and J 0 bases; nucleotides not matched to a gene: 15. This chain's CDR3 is CARSHNPGTGGLSSGANVLTF. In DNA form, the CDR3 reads TGTGCCAGAAGCCACAATCCCGGGACAGGGGGTCTAAGCTCTGGGGCCAACGTCCTGACTTTC.

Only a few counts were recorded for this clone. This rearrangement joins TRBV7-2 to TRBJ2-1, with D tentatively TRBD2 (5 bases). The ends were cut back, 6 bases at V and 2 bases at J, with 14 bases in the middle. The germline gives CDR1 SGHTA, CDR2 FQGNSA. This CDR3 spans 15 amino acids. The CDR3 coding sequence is TGTGCCAGCAGGACTACGTCCTTACCCTACAATGAGCAGTTCTTC. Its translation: CASRTTSLPYNEQFF.

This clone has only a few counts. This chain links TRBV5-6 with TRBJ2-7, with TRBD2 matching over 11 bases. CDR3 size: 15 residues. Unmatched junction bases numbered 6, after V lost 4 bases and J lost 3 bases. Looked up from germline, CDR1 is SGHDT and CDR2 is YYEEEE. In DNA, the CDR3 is TGTGCCAGCAGCCGACGACTAGCGGGGAGCTACGAGCAGTACTTC. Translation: CASSRRLAGSYEQYF.

CDR3 in amino acids: CASSLFWGHTEAFF. The CDR3 region has the DNA TGTGCCAGCAGTTTATTCTGGGGGCATACTGAAGCTTTCTTT. The chain joins TRBV27 to TRBJ1-1, with D possibly TRBD1 on 6 matching bases. Trimming shortened V by 1 base and J by 5 bases, and 11 bases separated the two germline ends. The CDR3 has 14 amino acids. Germline V gives CDR1 MNHEY, CDR2 SMNVEV (reference sequence).

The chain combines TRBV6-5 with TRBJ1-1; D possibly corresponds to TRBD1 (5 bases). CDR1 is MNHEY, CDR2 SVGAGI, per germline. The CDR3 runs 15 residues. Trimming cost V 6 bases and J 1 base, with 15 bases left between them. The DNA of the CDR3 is TGTGCCAGCAGCCGCGGGGGACTCCAGAACACTGAAGCTTTCTTT. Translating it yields CASSRGGLQNTEAFF.

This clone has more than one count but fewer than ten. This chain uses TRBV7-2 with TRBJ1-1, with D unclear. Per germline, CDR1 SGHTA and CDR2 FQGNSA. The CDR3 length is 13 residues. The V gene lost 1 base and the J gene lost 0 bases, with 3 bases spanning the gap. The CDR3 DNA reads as TGTGCCAGCAGCTTAGTCTTGAACACTGAAGCTTTCTTT. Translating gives CASSLVLNTEAFF.

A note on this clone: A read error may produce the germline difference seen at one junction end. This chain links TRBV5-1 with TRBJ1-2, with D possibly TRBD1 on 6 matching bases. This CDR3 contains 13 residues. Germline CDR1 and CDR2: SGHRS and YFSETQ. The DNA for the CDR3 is TGCGCCAGCAGCTCCCCAGGGGACTATGGCTACCCCTTC. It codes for CASSSPGDYGYPF.

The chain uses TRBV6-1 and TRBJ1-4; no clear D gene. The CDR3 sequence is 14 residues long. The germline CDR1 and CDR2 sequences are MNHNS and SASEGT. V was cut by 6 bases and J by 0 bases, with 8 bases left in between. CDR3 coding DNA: TGTGCCAGCAGCACTCATGCAACTAATGAAAAACTGTTTTTT. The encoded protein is CASSTHATNEKLFF.

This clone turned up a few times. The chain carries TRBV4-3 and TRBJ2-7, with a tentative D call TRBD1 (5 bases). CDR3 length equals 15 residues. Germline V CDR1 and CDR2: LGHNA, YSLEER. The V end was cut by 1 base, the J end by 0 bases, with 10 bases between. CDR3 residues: CASSQGPGPSYEQYF. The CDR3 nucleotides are TGCGCCAGCAGCCAAGGCCCAGGGCCCTCCTACGAGCAGTACTTC.

The DNA for the CDR3 is TGCGCCAGCAGCCCTAGCGGGCCAAGCTCCTACAATGAGCAGTTCTTC. Protein product: CASSPSGPSSYNEQFF. The gene calls are TRBV5-1 and TRBJ2-1, with 8 positions matching TRBD2. Germline CDR1 reads SGHRS; CDR2 reads YFSETQ. The J segment lost 0 bases and the V segment lost 4 bases, leaving 6 bases of the junction unmatched. The CDR3 length is 16 residues.

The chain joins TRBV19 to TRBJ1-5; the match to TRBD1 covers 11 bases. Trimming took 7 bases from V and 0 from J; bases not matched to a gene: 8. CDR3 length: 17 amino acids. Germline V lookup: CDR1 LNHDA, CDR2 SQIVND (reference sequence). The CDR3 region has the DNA TGTGCCAGTACCGCCGGGACAGGGGGGTATAGCAATCAGCCCCAGCATTTT. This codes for CASTAGTGGYSNQPQHF.